This is a list of T cell receptor beta chains from one sample in a study of blood T cell repertoires in COVID-19. Assay used: immunoSEQ multiplex PCR; TCRdb lists only in-frame clones, some missing. Of about 360,000 clones listed, roughly 90% are singletons. The source material was peripheral blood. The source is a woman aged 55-75 years with COVID-19, enrolled during active disease. Each CDR3 is given with its conserved first and last residue. The D gene is left open where the match is weak. Part of the rows lack a size; the others show once, few, many or a class for expanded clones.

D gene	clone size	V gene	J gene	CDR3 protein	CDR3 DNA
TRBD2	-	TRBV2	TRBJ2-5	CASSKRGTSGGAQYF	TGTGCCAGCAGTAAGAGAGGGACTAGCGGCGGAGCCCAGTACTTC
TRBD1	-	TRBV7-3	TRBJ2-1	CASSLGAGGHNEQFF	TGTGCCAGCAGCTTAGGGGCAGGGGGCCACAATGAGCAGTTCTTC
-	-	TRBV7-9	TRBJ2-7	CASSLAAYEQYF	TGTGCCAGCAGCTTAGCCGCCTACGAGCAGTACTTC
-	-	TRBV5-1	TRBJ1-4	CASSLTATNEKLFF	TGCGCCAGCAGCTTAACTGCAACTAATGAAAAACTGTTTTTT
-	-	TRBV11-3	TRBJ1-1	CASSLEGQAEAFF	TGTGCCAGCAGCTTAGAAGGCCAGGCTGAAGCTTTCTTT
-	-	TRBV6-2/TRBV6-3	TRBJ2-2	CASSYSNRMNTGELFF	TGTGCCAGCAGTTACTCGAACAGGATGAACACCGGGGAGCTGTTTTTT
TRBD2	-	TRBV6-5	TRBJ2-3	CASSPRGLAGDTQYF	TGTGCCAGCAGCCCGAGGGGACTAGCAGGAGATACGCAGTATTTT
-	-	TRBV9	TRBJ1-1	CASSVTGGTRRTEAFF	TGTGCCAGCAGCGTTACGGGAGGGACCCGGAGGACTGAAGCTTTCTTT
-	-	TRBV7-8	TRBJ1-6	CASSATRSGLGNSPLHF	TGTGCCAGCAGCGCGACCAGGTCGGGACTCGGTAATTCACCCCTCCACTTT
-	-	TRBV20-1	TRBJ2-1	CSASEDGRIFNNEQFF	TGCAGTGCTAGTGAGGATGGGCGTATTTTTAACAATGAGCAGTTCTTC
-	-	TRBV5-1	TRBJ1-2	CASSLPLPSGNGYTF	TGCGCCAGCAGCTTGCCTCTGCCATCCGGGAATGGCTACACCTTC
-	few	TRBV12-3/TRBV12-4	TRBJ2-5	CASRNPGGTQYF	TGTGCCAGCAGAAACCCTGGAGGGACCCAGTACTTC
-	-	TRBV19	TRBJ2-7	CASSKGGAAYEQYF	TGTGCCAGTAGTAAGGGGGGGGCAGCCTACGAGCAGTACTTC
TRBD2	-	TRBV4-2	TRBJ2-2	CASSQDRLAGFWGELFF	TGTGCCAGCAGCCAAGATAGGCTAGCGGGGTTCTGGGGGGAGCTGTTTTTT
-	-	TRBV30	TRBJ1-6	CAWDGGSSYNSPLHF	TGTGCCTGGGACGGGGGTAGCTCCTATAATTCACCCCTCCACTTT
TRBD2	few	TRBV15	TRBJ2-1	CATSRGRGGNEQFF	TGTGCCACCAGCAGAGGCCGGGGGGGTAATGAGCAGTTCTTC
-	once	TRBV6-5	TRBJ1-2	CASSYSIARGDGYTF	TGTGCCAGCAGTTACTCAATTGCGCGGGGGGATGGCTACACCTTC
TRBD1	-	TRBV10-2	TRBJ2-5	CASSSQGAGAETQYF	TGCGCCAGCAGTTCCCAGGGGGCGGGTGCGGAGACCCAGTACTTC
-	-	TRBV29-1	TRBJ2-3	CSALGVEATDTQYF	TGCAGCGCCCTAGGTGTTGAAGCGACAGATACGCAGTATTTT
-	-	TRBV27	TRBJ2-4	CASRKQGQVAKNIQYF	TGTGCCAGCAGGAAGCAGGGGCAAGTGGCCAAAAACATTCAGTACTTC
-	-	TRBV7-9	TRBJ1-4	CASSQGFATNEKLFF	TGTGCCAGCAGCCAGGGGTTTGCAACTAATGAAAAACTGTTTTTT
TRBD1	-	TRBV4-1	TRBJ1-6	CASSRDRGEDSPLHF	TGCGCCAGCAGCCGCGACAGGGGTGAAGATTCACCCCTCCACTTT
-	-	TRBV5-1	TRBJ2-3	CASSLVAAPSTDTQYF	TGCGCCAGCAGCTTGGTGGCTGCACCTAGCACAGATACGCAGTATTTT
TRBD2	-	TRBV18	TRBJ2-1	CASSQGLEGTEQFF	TGTGCCAGCTCCCAAGGACTAGAAGGCACTGAGCAGTTCTTC
-	-	TRBV7-3	TRBJ2-7	CASSLTDKYEQYF	TGTGCCAGCAGCTTGACGGACAAATACGAGCAGTACTTC
-	-	TRBV19	TRBJ1-2	CASTGGSNSLYGYTF	TGTGCCAGTACTGGCGGATCTAACTCGTTGTATGGCTACACCTTC
-	-	TRBV4-1	TRBJ1-2	CASSQDPGYGYTF	TGCGCCAGCAGCCAAGATCCGGGTTATGGCTACACCTTC